Following are 7 T cell receptor beta chains from one sample sequenced in a study of cytomegalovirus exposure and HLA in healthy donors. Amplification used 60 Vbeta primers and 13 Jbeta primers. Some clones are missing from TCRdb's copy, which holds only in-frame ones; the method was immunoSEQ multiplex PCR. Recorded for this sample: about 38,000 clones. What was sequenced was PBMCs. The receptors were sampled from a man between 40 and 49 years old in good health and CMV-seropositive.

The chain uses TRBV7-9 and TRBJ2-1; D might be TRBD2 (6 bases). The V end was cut by 2 bases, the J end by 6 bases, with 11 bases between. Germline V lookup: CDR1 SEHNR, CDR2 FQNEAQ (reference sequence). This CDR3 contains 14 residues. CDR3 DNA: TGTGCCAGCAGCTTAAGTATGGGGGGCAATGAGCAGTTCTTC. Protein: CASSLSMGGNEQFF. Looking up the rest from reference TRBV7-9 and TRBJ2-1 gives the full variable domain: DTGVSQNPRHKITKRGQNVTFRCDPISEHNRLYWYRQTLGQGPEFLTYFQNEAQLEKSRLLSDRFSAERPKGSFSTLEIQRTEQGDSAMYLCASSLSMGGNEQFFGPGTRLTVL.

The genes are TRBV19 and TRBJ1-1, with a tentative D call TRBD1 (5 bases). The CDR3 covers 12 residues. V lost 2 bases and J lost 5, with 6 bases in between. The germline V gene has CDR1 LNHDA and CDR2 SQIVND (reference sequence). CDR3 protein: CASSIRGTEAFF. In DNA, the CDR3 is TGTGCCAGTAGTATAAGGGGTACTGAAGCTTTCTTT.

This chain joins TRBV10-1 and TRBJ2-3; no reliable D call. The germline CDR1 and CDR2 sequences are WNHNN and SYGVQD (reference sequence). The CDR3 is 13 amino acids. Trimming removed 5 bases from V and 1 base from J, with 7 bases in between. CDR3 loop: CASSRLGTDTQYF. CDR3 coding DNA: TGCGCCAGCAGTAGACTTGGCACAGATACGCAGTATTTT.

The CDR3 spells CASSPKDTIGGYEQYF. The CDR3 DNA follows: TGCGCCAGCAGCCCCAAGGACACAATAGGGGGATACGAGCAGTACTTC. The J gene is TRBJ2-7, the V gene TRBV4-1; maybe TRBD1 (6 bases). The CDR3 consists of 16 residues. Germline assignment: CDR1 MGHRA and CDR2 YSYEKL. V was trimmed by 4 bases and J by 4 bases, leaving 20 bases between them.

DNA of the CDR3: TGCGCCAGCAGCCCACCCGGCGGGGCAGAGACCCAGTACTTC. This gives the protein CASSPPGGAETQYF. This sequence joins TRBV5-1 and TRBJ2-5, with D perhaps matching TRBD2 (6 bases). Trimming removed 4 bases at V and 4 bases at J, with 14 bases between. There are 14 residues in the CDR3. Germline V gene data show CDR1 as SGHRS and CDR2 as YFSETQ.

The rearrangement links TRBV7-3 to TRBJ2-1; 8 positions agree with TRBD1. The CDR3 totals 17 residues. Germline assignment: CDR1 SGHTA and CDR2 FQGTGA. The V segment lost 4 bases and the J segment 7 bases; nucleotides outside the gene matches: 15. DNA for the CDR3: TGTGCCAGCAGCTCTAATTCGGACAGGGTAAACCGAAATGAGCAGTTCTTC. The encoded protein is CASSSNSDRVNRNEQFF. The variable domain in full, with the rest retrieved from reference TRBV7-3 and TRBJ2-1, is GAGVSQTPSNKVTEKGKYVELRCDPISGHTALYWYRQSLGQGPEFLIYFQGTGAADDSGLPNDRFFAVRPEGSVSTLKIQRTERGDSAVYLCASSSNSDRVNRNEQFFGPGTRLTVL.

This chain connects TRBV14 to TRBJ2-5; no clear D. CDR1 and CDR2 (germline): SGHDN, FVKESK. The CDR3 totals 14 residues. V was trimmed by 4 bases and J by 4 bases, leaving 13 bases between them. The CDR3 DNA is TGTGCCAGCAGCCCCATGGTAGCTGGAGAGACCCAGTACTTC. Its translation: CASSPMVAGETQYF.